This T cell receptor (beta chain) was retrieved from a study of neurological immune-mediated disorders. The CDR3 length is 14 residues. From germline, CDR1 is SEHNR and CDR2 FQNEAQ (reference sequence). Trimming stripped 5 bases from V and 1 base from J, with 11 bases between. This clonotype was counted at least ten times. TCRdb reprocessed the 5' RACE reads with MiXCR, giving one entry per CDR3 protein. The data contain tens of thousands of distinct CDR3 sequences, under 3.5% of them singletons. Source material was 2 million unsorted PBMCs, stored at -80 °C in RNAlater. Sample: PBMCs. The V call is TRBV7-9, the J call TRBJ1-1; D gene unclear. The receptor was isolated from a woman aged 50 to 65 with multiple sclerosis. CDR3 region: CASSVSGSNTEAFF. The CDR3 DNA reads TGTGCCAGCAGCGTGTCCGGGTCGAACACTGAAGCTTTCTTT. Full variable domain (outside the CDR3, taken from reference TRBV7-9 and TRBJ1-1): DTGVSQNPRHKITKRGQNVTFRCDPISEHNRLYWYRQTLGQGPEFLTYFQNEAQLEKSRLLSDRFSAERPKGSFSTLEIQRTEQGDSAMYLCASSVSGSNTEAFFGQGTRLTVV.